This entry lists 27 T cell receptor beta chains sequenced from one sample in a study of T cell responses to AZD1222 COVID-19 vaccine. Clones were sequenced by immunoSEQ multiplex PCR, and TCRdb holds only the in-frame ones, with some missing. The sample consists of nearly 110,000 clones, about 90% of them appearing once. The starting material was peripheral blood, obtained 28 days after the second AZD1222 dose. These receptors came from an adult who received the AZD1222 COVID-19 vaccine.

The chain has TRBV3-1 (or the pseudogene TRBV3-2) and TRBJ2-5; possibly TRBD1 for D (5 bases). V was clipped by 2 bases and J by 5 bases, with 6 bases between them. This CDR3 spans 12 amino acids. From germline, CDR1 is LGHDT and CDR2 YNNKEL (reference sequence). CDR3 sequence: CASSQRGETQYF. The CDR3 DNA is TGTGCCAGCAGCCAAAGGGGTGAGACCCAGTACTTC.

The chain couples TRBV3-1 (or the pseudogene TRBV3-2) to TRBJ2-1; TRBD1 might be the D (6 bases). CDR1 is LGHDT, CDR2 YNNKEL, per germline (reference sequence). Trimming cost V 1 base and J 3 bases, with 13 bases left between them. The length of the CDR3 is 16 residues. For the CDR3, the DNA is TGTGCCAGCAGCCAAGTCAGGGGCGAGTTCTACAATGAGCAGTTCTTC. This sequence encodes CASSQVRGEFYNEQFF.

The chain carries TRBV25-1 and TRBJ1-1, with 8 bases that match TRBD1. The ends lost 3 bases at V and 9 bases at J; junction bases unmatched: 9. Germline CDR1 is MGHDK and CDR2 is SYGVNS. CDR3 length equals 14 residues. The CDR3 protein is CASSESQGGRKAFF. Written as DNA, the CDR3 is TGTGCCAGCAGTGAGTCACAGGGGGGACGGAAAGCTTTCTTT.

This clone was recorded only once. The chain is built from TRBV3-1 (or the pseudogene TRBV3-2) and TRBJ2-2; TRBD1 matches at 8 bases. The CDR3 is made up of 15 amino acids. The ends lost 6 bases at V and 6 bases at J; junction bases unmatched: 9. Germline lookup yields CDR1 LGHDT and CDR2 YNNKEL (reference sequence). CDR3 protein: CASSLMDREAGELFF. CDR3 in DNA: TGTGCCAGCAGTCTAATGGACAGGGAGGCCGGGGAGCTGTTTTTT.

The count of this clone is one. CDR3 sequence: CASSAQGATNEKLFF. The CDR3 DNA reads as TGTGCCAGCAGTGCCCAGGGGGCAACTAATGAAAAACTGTTTTTT. The V gene is TRBV2, the J gene TRBJ1-4, with 7 positions matching TRBD1. The CDR3 spans 15 residues. Germline V CDR1 and CDR2: SNHLY, FYNNEI. V trimming: 4 bases; J trimming: 0 bases; junction bases outside the gene matches: 2.

As DNA, the CDR3 is TGTGCCAGCAGCCAAGATTCGGGGCGAGGCTACACCTTC. This encodes CASSQDSGRGYTF. The chain carries TRBV3-1 (or the pseudogene TRBV3-2) and TRBJ1-2; D might be TRBD1 (5 bases). There are 13 residues in the CDR3. The V and J ends lost 0 bases and 8 bases respectively, with 10 bases between them. Germline CDR1 is LGHDT and CDR2 is YNNKEL (reference sequence).

The CDR3 sequence: CASTSDRTGQPQHF. For the CDR3, the DNA is TGTGCCAGCACCTCGGACAGGACTGGACAGCCCCAGCATTTT. The rearrangement joins TRBV5-6 to TRBJ1-5; 7 bases agree with TRBD1. CDR1 is SGHDT and CDR2 is YYEEEE in the germline V gene. V shed 6 bases, J shed 7 bases, and the junction held 10 bases outside the gene matches. The CDR3 runs 14 residues.

The chain has TRBV7-9 and TRBJ1-4; unclear D gene. There are 14 residues in the CDR3. Trimming removed 11 bases from V and 0 bases from J, with 13 bases in between. From germline, CDR1 is SEHNR and CDR2 FQNEAQ (reference sequence). The CDR3 is CAAPIGATNEKLFF. The CDR3 bases are TGTGCCGCGCCAATAGGCGCAACTAATGAAAAACTGTTTTTT.

This chain connects TRBV5-6 to TRBJ2-3, with TRBD2 identical over 9 bases. This CDR3 comprises 17 residues. Looked up from germline, CDR1 is SGHDT and CDR2 is YYEEEE. J was trimmed by 0 bases and V by 1 base; bases with no gene match: 6. The CDR3 protein is CASSLRSGGSSTDTQYF. Here the CDR3 DNA reads TGTGCCAGCAGCTTGAGGAGCGGGGGGTCTAGCACAGATACGCAGTATTTT.

The rearrangement links TRBV7-6 to TRBJ2-1; 7 nucleotides agree with TRBD2. This CDR3 spans 15 amino acids. The germline V gene encodes CDR1 SGHVS and CDR2 FNYEAQ. After removal of 9 bases from V and 0 bases from J, the junction contained 8 bases not matched to a gene. CDR3 nucleotides: TGTGCCAGTACAGTGGGGGGGAGCTCCTACAATGAGCAGTTCTTC. Translated, it gives CASTVGGSSYNEQFF.

V gene TRBV5-4 combines with J gene TRBJ2-5, with TRBD2 identical over 14 bases. CDR3 length: 16 amino acids. CDR1 is SGHNT, CDR2 YYREEE, per germline (reference sequence). V trimming: 4 bases; J trimming: 5 bases; junction bases outside the gene matches: 7. The CDR3 DNA is TGTGCCAGCAGCAGCGGGACTAGCGGGGGTTATGAGACCCAGTACTTC. This translates into CASSSGTSGGYETQYF.

This rearrangement joins TRBV11-2 to TRBJ1-1; no clear D gene. The V gene's germline CDR1 is SGHAT and CDR2 FQNNGV. V shed 5 bases and J shed 4 bases, with 20 bases lying between them. CDR3 size: 16 residues. CDR3 loop: CASSAFTRSVGTEAFF. As DNA, the CDR3 is TGTGCCAGCAGCGCCTTCACCCGGAGTGTGGGCACTGAAGCTTTCTTT.

The V call is TRBV5-1, the J call TRBJ1-6; TRBD1 is a possible D gene (5 bases). V was clipped by 4 bases and J by 0 bases, with 11 bases between them. The V gene's germline CDR1 is SGHRS and CDR2 YFSETQ. The CDR3 consists of 16 residues. In DNA, the CDR3 is TGCGCCAGCAGCCAACGACAGAGCTCCTATAATTCACCCCTCCACTTT. This encodes CASSQRQSSYNSPLHF.

DNA of the CDR3: TGCAGTGCTAGTACAGCTAACTATGGCTACACCTTC. Translating it yields CSASTANYGYTF. The chain couples TRBV20-1 to TRBJ1-2; D unresolved. Germline CDR1 DFQATT, CDR2 SNEGSKA (reference sequence). The CDR3 covers 12 residues. Trimming stripped 3 bases from V and 0 bases from J, with 5 bases between.

This chain links TRBV2 with TRBJ1-6; 9 nucleotides align to TRBD1. CDR3 size: 16 residues. With V trimmed by 4 bases and J by 5 bases, 6 bases remained unmatched. The V gene's germline CDR1 is SNHLY and CDR2 FYNNEI. CDR3 nucleotide sequence: TGTGCCAGCAGTGCCGGGACAGGGACACATAATTCACCCCTCCACTTT. This sequence encodes CASSAGTGTHNSPLHF. The whole variable domain, filled in from reference TRBV2 and TRBJ1-6, reads EPEVTQTPSHQVTQMGQEVILRCVPISNHLYFYWYRQILGQKVEFLVSFYNNEISEKSEIFDDQFSVERPDGSNFTLKIRSTKLEDSAMYFCASSAGTGTHNSPLHFGNGTRLTVT.

The chain carries TRBV4-3 and TRBJ1-5; D is uncertain. Trimming took off 3 bases at V and 4 bases at J, with 7 bases between the two ends. The CDR3 extends over 13 amino acids. The V gene's germline CDR1 is LGHNA and CDR2 YSLEER. CDR3 loop: CASSQTANQPQHF. CDR3 nucleotide sequence: TGCGCCAGCAGCCAGACGGCGAATCAGCCCCAGCATTTT.

This chain connects TRBV27 to TRBJ2-1; D gene ambiguous. V was pared by 6 bases and J by 0 bases, with 12 bases between. This CDR3 region has 15 residues. Per germline, CDR1 MNHEY and CDR2 SMNVEV (reference sequence). The DNA for the CDR3 is TGTGCCAGCAGGGGTGGGCCAAGCTCCTACAATGAGCAGTTCTTC. It specifies CASRGGPSSYNEQFF.

The chain recombines TRBV4-1 with TRBJ2-5, with D tentatively TRBD2 (5 bases). The CDR3 sequence is 15 residues long. Per germline, CDR1 MGHRA and CDR2 YSYEKL. Deletions cut 4 bases from V and 0 bases from J, with 12 bases between. The CDR3 DNA sequence: TGCGCCAGCAGCCTACGGGAAGGGTACCAAGAGACCCAGTACTTC. Amino acids: CASSLREGYQETQYF.

This clone was counted a few times. DNA of the CDR3: TGTGCCAGCAGTTTGGGTGGGGCAAGGAACATTCAGTACTTC. It translates to CASSLGGARNIQYF. The rearrangement uses TRBV28 and TRBJ2-4; TRBD1 might be the D (5 bases). Germline CDR1 reads MDHEN; CDR2 reads SYDVKM. V lost 3 bases, J lost 7 bases, and 13 bases lay in between. The CDR3 totals 14 residues. The full variable domain, rest sourced from reference TRBV28 and TRBJ2-4, is DVKVTQSSRYLVKRTGEKVFLECVQDMDHENMFWYRQDPGLGLRLIYFSYDVKMKEKGDIPEGYSVSREKKERFSLILESASTNQTSMYLCASSLGGARNIQYFGAGTRLSVL.

This rearrangement joins TRBV12-3 or TRBV12-4 to TRBJ1-5; 8 bases line up with TRBD1. The CDR3 covers 13 residues. Trimming removed 6 bases from V and 4 bases from J; junction bases left unmatched: 2. This CDR3 is CASSWTGNQPQHF. Here the CDR3 DNA reads TGTGCCAGCAGCTGGACAGGGAATCAGCCCCAGCATTTT.

The V and J genes are TRBV6-5 and TRBJ2-7; 9 bases map to TRBD1. Trimming cost V 3 bases and J 5 bases; bases outside gene matches: 11. The CDR3 is made up of 16 amino acids. Per germline, CDR1 MNHEY and CDR2 SVGAGI. CDR3 nucleotides: TGTGCCAGCAGTTATTTTCCCGGGACAGGGAGCAACGAGCAGTACTTC. This codes for CASSYFPGTGSNEQYF.

This clone turned up a few times. J is TRBJ1-5 and V is TRBV29-1; D ambiguous. This CDR3 region has 14 residues. Trimming pared 2 bases from V and 2 bases from J, leaving 10 bases between. Germline V gives CDR1 SQVTM, CDR2 ANQGSEA. CDR3 coding DNA: TGCAGCGTTGAATTAACAGAGGGCAATCAGCCCCAGCATTTT. Translation: CSVELTEGNQPQHF.

The J gene is TRBJ2-3, the V gene TRBV7-3, with 7 bases lining up with TRBD1. With V trimmed by 5 bases and J by 5 bases, 13 bases remained unmatched. Germline CDR1 reads SGHTA; CDR2 reads FQGTGA. This CDR3 region has 16 residues. Here the CDR3 DNA reads TGTGCCAGCAGCACTGTTTTTCAGGGGGATTTAGATACGCAGTATTTT. Translated: CASSTVFQGDLDTQYF. Full variable domain (rest looked up from reference TRBV7-3 and TRBJ2-3): GAGVSQTPSNKVTEKGKYVELRCDPISGHTALYWYRQSLGQGPEFLIYFQGTGAADDSGLPNDRFFAVRPEGSVSTLKIQRTERGDSAVYLCASSTVFQGDLDTQYFGPGTRLTVL.

The J gene is TRBJ2-7, the V gene TRBV7-2; D not resolved. With 10 bases removed from V and 4 bases from J, the gap between germline ends came to 14 bases. Germline lookup yields CDR1 SGHTA and CDR2 FQGNSA. The CDR3 spans 12 residues. CDR3 nucleotides: TGTGCCACGAGCGACGAGTTGTACGAGCAGTACTTC. As protein: CATSDELYEQYF.

V and J are TRBV9 and TRBJ2-3; TRBD1 matches 11 bases. V was clipped by 0 bases and J by 7 bases; unmatched bases: 13. CDR3 length: 18 amino acids. Germline loops: CDR1 SGDLS, CDR2 YYNGEE. CDR3 coding DNA: TGTGCCAGCAGCGTAGCTCCGGGACAGGGGGTCGGAATCCATACGCAGTATTTT. Translating gives CASSVAPGQGVGIHTQYF. The whole variable domain, filled in from reference TRBV9 and TRBJ2-3, reads DSGVTQTPKHLITATGQRVTLRCSPRSGDLSVYWYQQSLDQGLQFLIQYYNGEERAKGNILERFSAQQFPDLHSELNLSSLELGDSALYFCASSVAPGQGVGIHTQYFGPGTRLTVL.

Comment on this clone: Other DNA sequences within the sample encode an identical CDR3. The chain combines TRBV14 with TRBJ1-5; tentative D call: TRBD1 (5 bases). The CDR3 extends over 13 amino acids. V was cut by 4 bases and J by 5 bases, with 9 bases left in between. Germline CDR1 reads SGHDN; CDR2 reads FVKESK. The CDR3 spells CASSLTVDQPQHF. Here the CDR3 DNA reads TGTGCCAGCAGCCTGACAGTCGATCAGCCCCAGCATTTT.

DNA of the CDR3: TGTGCCAGCAGCGGAACTAGCGGGGGGGCCTGGGAGACCCAGTACTTC. It translates to CASSGTSGGAWETQYF. The chain couples TRBV9 to TRBJ2-5; 13 bases are shared with TRBD2. The CDR3 length is 16 residues. V was pared by 3 bases and J by 5 bases, with 7 bases of the junction left unmatched. Germline V gene sequence: CDR1 SGDLS, CDR2 YYNGEE.